The clone carrying this TCR beta chain was picked up many times. Its cognate antigen is unknown. Germline loops: CDR1 PRHDT, CDR2 FYEKMQ (reference sequence). Trimming removed 5 bases from V and 2 bases from J, with 19 bases in between. The CDR3 has 17 residues. The sample originates from a study of T cells after yellow fever vaccination. Study-wide points: Of the clonotypes, a small share occurred in both CD4 and CD8 compartments.

MiXCR, run by TCRdb on the 5' RACE reads, gives a single entry per CDR3 protein. The repertoire includes about 360,000 distinct CDR3 sequences, roughly 6.2% of them detected once, and 15% sits in the top ten. The chain couples TRBV13 to TRBJ2-1; tentative D call: TRBD2 (5 bases). The receptor comes from a man aged 25-45 years who received the YFV17D yellow fever vaccine. Sequencing used PBMCs, obtained 5 days after the yellow fever booster vaccination. The CDR3 region is CASSPSRQERAYNEQFF. The CDR3 bases are TGTGCCAGCAGCCCCTCCCGGCAGGAGAGGGCCTACAATGAGCAGTTCTTC. The variable domain in full, completed from reference TRBV13 and TRBJ2-1, reads AAGVIQSPRHLIKEKRETATLKCYPIPRHDTVYWYQQGPGQDPQFLISFYEKMQSDKGSIPDRFSAQQFSDYHSELNMSSLELGDSALYFCASSPSRQERAYNEQFFGPGTRLTVL.